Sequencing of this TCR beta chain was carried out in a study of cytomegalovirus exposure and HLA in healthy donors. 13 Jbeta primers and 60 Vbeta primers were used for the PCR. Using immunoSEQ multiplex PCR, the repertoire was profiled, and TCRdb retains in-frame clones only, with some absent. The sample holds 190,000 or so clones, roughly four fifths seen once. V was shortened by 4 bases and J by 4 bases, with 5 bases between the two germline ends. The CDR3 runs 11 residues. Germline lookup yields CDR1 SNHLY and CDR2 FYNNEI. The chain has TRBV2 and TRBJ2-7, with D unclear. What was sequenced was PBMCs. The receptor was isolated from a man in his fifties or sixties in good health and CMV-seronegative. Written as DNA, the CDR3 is TGTGCCAGCAGTGTACTATACGAGCAGTACTTC. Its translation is CASSVLYEQYF. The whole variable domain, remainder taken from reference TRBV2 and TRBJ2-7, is EPEVTQTPSHQVTQMGQEVILRCVPISNHLYFYWYRQILGQKVEFLVSFYNNEISEKSEIFDDQFSVERPDGSNFTLKIRSTKLEDSAMYFCASSVLYEQYFGPGTRLTVT.